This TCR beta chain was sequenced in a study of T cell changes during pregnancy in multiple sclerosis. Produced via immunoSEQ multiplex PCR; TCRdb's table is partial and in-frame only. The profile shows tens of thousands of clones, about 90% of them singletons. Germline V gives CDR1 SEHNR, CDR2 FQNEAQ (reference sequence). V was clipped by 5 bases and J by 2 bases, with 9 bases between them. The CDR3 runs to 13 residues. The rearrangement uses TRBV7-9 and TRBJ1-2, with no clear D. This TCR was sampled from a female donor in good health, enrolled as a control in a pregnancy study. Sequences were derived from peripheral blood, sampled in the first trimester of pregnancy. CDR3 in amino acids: CASSPSVNYGYTF. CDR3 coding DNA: TGTGCCAGCAGCCCCTCGGTAAACTATGGCTACACCTTC.